These T cell receptor beta chains were read from a single sample in a study of graft-versus-host responses after intestinal transplantation. Measured with immunoSEQ multiplex PCR; TCRdb has only the in-frame clones, and not every one. The repertoire includes about 98,000 clones, 86% of them detected once, and 1.4% to 1.5% sits in the top ten. This material consisted of PBMCs, taken 255 days after intestinal transplant. Receptor source: a human patient who received an intestinal transplant, so some T cells may come from the graft donor. Both conserved end residues are part of each CDR3. Fields, in order: J gene, D gene, clone size, V gene, CDR3 protein, CDR3 DNA. The D gene is left open where the match is weak. Clone size appears in some rows only: once, few, many, or a class for an expanded clone.

TRBJ1-4 | . | . | TRBV5-8 | CASSSAAF | TGTGCCAGCAGCTCTGCGGCGTTT
TRBJ1-5 | . | . | TRBV28 | CASSLWRAASNQPQHF | TGTGCCAGCAGTTTATGGAGGGCGGCAAGCAATCAGCCCCAGCATTTT
TRBJ1-4 | . | . | TRBV30 | CAWNGLLREKLFF | TGTGCCTGGAATGGCCTCTTACGCGAAAAACTGTTTTTT
TRBJ2-7 | . | . | TRBV28 | CASSLSNTGPNEQYF | TGTGCCAGCAGTCTCTCCAATACAGGGCCCAACGAGCAGTACTTC
TRBJ1-3 | TRBD1 | . | TRBV6-1 | CATRTGASSGNTIYF | TGTGCCACCAGGACAGGGGCCAGCTCTGGAAACACCATATATTTT
TRBJ2-3 | TRBD2 | . | TRBV7-2 | CASSLRLAGGDTQYF | TGTGCCAGCAGCCTTAGACTAGCGGGGGGTGATACGCAGTATTTT
TRBJ2-3 | TRBD2 | . | TRBV29-1 | CSVEGIGGEGRTDTQYF | TGCAGCGTTGAGGGTATTGGAGGGGAGGGACGCACAGATACGCAGTATTTT
TRBJ2-1 | TRBD2 | . | TRBV28 | CASSLITSGTYNEQFF | TGTGCCAGCAGTTTAATAACTAGCGGAACCTACAATGAGCAGTTCTTC
TRBJ2-6 | . | . | TRBV5-1 | CASSLGASGANVLTF | TGCGCCAGCAGCTTGGGCGCCTCTGGGGCCAACGTCCTGACTTTC
TRBJ2-4 | . | . | TRBV7-2 | CASSLGGGLAKNIQYF | TGTGCCAGCAGCTTAGGCGGCGGTTTAGCCAAAAACATTCAGTACTTC
TRBJ1-5 | . | . | TRBV28 | CASSLAGTINQPQHF | TGTGCCAGCAGTTTGGCGGGGACAATAAATCAGCCCCAGCATTTT
TRBJ2-5 | . | . | TRBV11-2 | CASSLGGTDSQETQYF | TGTGCCAGCAGCTTAGGAGGAACAGACTCTCAAGAGACCCAGTACTTC
TRBJ1-2 | . | . | TRBV4-2 | CASTPGGANYGYTF | TGTGCCAGCACCCCCGGGGGCGCGAACTATGGCTACACCTTC
TRBJ2-7 | TRBD1 | . | TRBV6-6 | CASRSQQGTLYEQYF | TGTGCCAGCAGATCGCAACAGGGGACCTTATACGAGCAGTACTTC
TRBJ1-2 | . | . | TRBV4-2 | CASSPTRASGYTF | TGTGCCAGCAGCCCCACCAGGGCGTCTGGCTACACCTTC
TRBJ1-2 | TRBD1 | few | TRBV27 | CASSTAGTGWGYTF | TGTGCCAGCAGTACAGCCGGGACAGGGTGGGGCTACACCTTC
TRBJ1-6 | TRBD1 | . | TRBV5-5 | CASSSKNLQGASNSPLHF | TGTGCCAGCAGCTCGAAAAATCTACAGGGGGCGAGTAATTCACCCCTCCACTTT
TRBJ1-1 | . | . | TRBV5-1 | CASSLSDSLPEAFF | TGCGCCAGCAGCTTGAGCGACTCGCTTCCTGAAGCTTTCTTT
TRBJ1-2 | TRBD1 | . | TRBV6-1 | CATEPGQGFDGYTF | TGTGCCACCGAGCCGGGACAGGGTTTCGATGGCTACACCTTC
TRBJ2-5 | TRBD1 | . | TRBV28 | CASSSRQGLETQYF | TGTGCCAGCAGTTCCCGACAGGGTTTGGAGACCCAGTACTTC
TRBJ1-1 | TRBD1 | . | TRBV5-1 | CASSPRDRGIMNTEAFF | TGCGCCAGCAGCCCCCGGGACAGGGGAATTATGAACACTGAAGCTTTCTTT
TRBJ1-3 | . | . | TRBV6-1 | CASRLDVSSGNTIYF | TGTGCCAGCAGACTTGACGTTAGCTCTGGAAACACCATATATTTT
TRBJ1-2 | . | once | TRBV28 | CASSLAGTIRNYGYTF | TGTGCCAGCAGTTTAGCGGGGACAATTCGAAACTATGGCTACACCTTC
TRBJ1-2 | . | few | TRBV28 | CASSRKGDYGYTF | TGTGCCAGCAGTCGAAAGGGAGACTATGGCTACACCTTC
TRBJ2-5 | . | . | TRBV5-4 | CASSLGFQETQYF | TGTGCCAGCAGCTTGGGATTTCAAGAGACCCAGTACTTC
TRBJ1-4 | . | . | TRBV28 | CASSLVVRTREKLFF | TGTGCCAGCAGTTTAGTCGTTAGGACACGTGAAAAACTGTTTTTT
TRBJ1-4 | . | . | TRBV4-2 | CASSQDSWQGGKKLFF | TGTGCCAGCAGCCAAGATTCCTGGCAGGGCGGTAAAAAACTGTTTTTT
TRBJ1-4 | . | . | TRBV29-1 | CSVRGTNEKLFF | TGCAGCGTCAGGGGAACTAATGAAAAACTGTTTTTT
TRBJ2-7 | TRBD1 | . | TRBV6-6 | CASSLQGQGYEQYF | TGTGCCAGCAGCCTCCAGGGACAGGGCTACGAGCAGTACTTC
TRBJ2-3 | . | once | TRBV7-7 | CASSLGPTSTDTQYF | TGTGCTAGCAGCTTAGGGCCTACTAGCACAGATACGCAGTATTTT
TRBJ1-6 | . | . | TRBV6-5 | CASSYSLDATLHF | TGTGCCAGCAGTTACTCTCTGGACGCCACCCTCCACTTT